A single sample gave rise to the 5 T cell receptor beta chains below, sequenced in a study of human T cells and chemical hapten exposure. TCRdb passed the RACE reads through MiXCR, listing each CDR3 protein once. The sample yields approximately 41,000 distinct CDR3 sequences, approximately 9.5% seen once. Regarding time point: patch test 3, about 24 weeks after DPC sensitization. Treatment described: therapeutic diphenylcyclopropenone sensitization with weekly scalp DPC. Extraction of total RNA was performed on unfractionated whole blood. The sample here was whole blood, taken in connection with sensitization to the hapten diphenylcyclopropenone (DPC). Source of these receptors: a middle-aged man with alopecia areata. Some clones in this sample may be carry-over from other donors' samples.

The chain links TRBV3-1 to TRBJ2-1, with 8 bases aligning to TRBD2. From germline, CDR1 is LGHDT and CDR2 YNNKEL (reference sequence). V shed 3 bases, J shed 3 bases, and the junction held 10 bases outside the gene matches. This CDR3 comprises 17 residues. CDR3 amino acids: CASSHSSSGSIYNEQFF. CDR3 sequence (DNA): TGTGCCAGCAGCCATTCCTCTAGCGGGTCGATCTACAATGAGCAGTTCTTC.

This clonotype was counted ten times or more. The J gene is TRBJ1-1, the V gene TRBV27; 8 nucleotides line up with TRBD1. Germline CDR1 and CDR2: MNHEY and SMNVEV (reference sequence). This CDR3 is 16 amino acids long. After removal of 4 bases from V and 5 bases from J, the junction contained 12 bases not matched to a gene. The CDR3 DNA is TGTGCCAGCAGTTCAATTGATGCAGGGGGCGTTACTGAAGCTTTCTTT. Amino acids: CASSSIDAGGVTEAFF.

The chain employs TRBV10-3 and TRBJ2-3; 14 bases line up with TRBD2. Trimming at V came to 8 bases and at J to 10 bases, leaving 11 bases not matched to a gene. CDR1 is ENHRY, CDR2 SYGVKD, per germline. CDR3 size: 15 residues. The CDR3 reads CAILSGTSGSGAQYF. The CDR3 DNA follows: TGTGCCATCTTGTCCGGGACTAGCGGGAGTGGGGCGCAGTATTTT.

The chain employs TRBV28 and TRBJ1-3; D possibly corresponds to TRBD1 (5 bases). CDR1 is MDHEN, CDR2 SYDVKM, per germline. V was clipped by 6 bases and J by 4 bases, with 13 bases between them. The CDR3 extends over 14 amino acids. The CDR3 DNA reads as TGTGCCAGCAGCTCCGCAGGGTCCGGAAACACCATATATTTT. Translation gives CASSSAGSGNTIYF.

This clonotype was seen ten or more times. The V and J genes are TRBV7-9 and TRBJ2-7; D call uncertain. There are 12 residues in the CDR3. CDR1 and CDR2 from the germline V gene are SEHNR and FQNEAQ (reference sequence). Trimming removed 1 base from V and 3 bases from J, with 4 bases in between. The CDR3 sequence: CASSLDFYEQYF. The CDR3 DNA sequence: TGTGCCAGCAGCTTAGATTTCTACGAGCAGTACTTC. Variable domain in full (rest from reference TRBV7-9 and TRBJ2-7): DTGVSQNPRHKITKRGQNVTFRCDPISEHNRLYWYRQTLGQGPEFLTYFQNEAQLEKSRLLSDRFSAERPKGSFSTLEIQRTEQGDSAMYLCASSLDFYEQYFGPGTRLTVT.